This T cell receptor beta chain originates from a study of cytomegalovirus exposure and HLA in healthy donors. Findings and limits, study-wide: The classifier reportedly diagnosed cytomegalovirus status with high specificity and sensitivity. Cytomegalovirus-associated status was assigned to 164 TCR beta chains.

The CDR3 runs 14 residues. V lost 4 bases to trimming and J lost 3 bases, with 10 bases between them. CDR1 and CDR2 (germline): SGHAT, FQNNGV. Of note for this clone: The antigen is undetermined.

Assay used: immunoSEQ multiplex PCR; TCRdb lists only in-frame clones, some missing. Of 120,000 to 150,000 clones in the sample, around 90% were seen once. The sequencing input was PBMCs. The V call is TRBV11-2, the J call TRBJ2-1; possibly TRBD2 for D (6 bases). The clonotype was recovered from a man in his late teens or twenties in good health and CMV-seropositive. Here the CDR3 reads CASSWAGSYNEQFF. CDR3 nucleotide sequence: TGTGCCAGCAGCTGGGCCGGGAGCTACAATGAGCAGTTCTTC.